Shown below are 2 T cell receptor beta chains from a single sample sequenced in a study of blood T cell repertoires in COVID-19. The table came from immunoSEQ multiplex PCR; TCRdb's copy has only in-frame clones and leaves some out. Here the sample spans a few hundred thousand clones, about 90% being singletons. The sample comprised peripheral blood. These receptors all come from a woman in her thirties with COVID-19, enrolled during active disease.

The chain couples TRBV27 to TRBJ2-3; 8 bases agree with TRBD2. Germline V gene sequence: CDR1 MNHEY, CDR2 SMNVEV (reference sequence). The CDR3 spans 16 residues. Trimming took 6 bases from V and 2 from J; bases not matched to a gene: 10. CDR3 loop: CASSRRLALNTDTQYF. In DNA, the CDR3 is TGTGCCAGCAGCCGTCGACTAGCGTTGAACACAGATACGCAGTATTTT.

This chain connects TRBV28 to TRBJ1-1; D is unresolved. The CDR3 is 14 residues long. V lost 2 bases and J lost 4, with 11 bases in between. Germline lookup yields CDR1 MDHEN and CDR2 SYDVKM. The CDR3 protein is CASSLGREVTEAFF. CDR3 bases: TGTGCCAGCAGTTTAGGGAGGGAGGTCACTGAAGCTTTCTTT.